This T cell receptor beta chain appears in the sequencing data of a study of T-cell reconstitution after alpha-beta-depleted transplantation in children. Trimming stripped 3 bases from V and 2 bases from J, with 18 bases between. CDR1 and CDR2 from the germline V gene are DFQATT and SNEGSKA (reference sequence). CDR3 length equals 16 residues. It was with unique molecular identifiers that the TCRbeta library was prepared. TCRdb independently ran MiXCR on the PCR reads; one entry per CDR3 protein. The sample holds approximately 250,000 distinct CDR3 sequences; roughly a quarter are singletons and the top ten take roughly 2.7%.

The V and J genes are TRBV20-1 and TRBJ2-3; D is ambiguous. Sequencing was performed on PBMCs, taken before TCRalphabeta/CD19-depleted stem cell transplant. This clonotype was obtained from a girl aged 2-10 years with Fanconi anemia, due to receive a stem cell transplant. The CDR3 sequence is CSASKPLDRITDTQYF. The CDR3 DNA follows: TGCAGTGCTAGCAAGCCCCTAGACCGCATCACAGATACGCAGTATTTT.